Listed below are T cell receptor beta chains from one sample, sequenced in a study of CD8 T cells in Susac syndrome. Each CDR3 protein is one row after TCRdb ran MiXCR on the immunoSEQ multiplex PCR reads. The sample carries hundreds of thousands of distinct CDR3 sequences, around 95% recorded once. Sequences were obtained from CD4+ T cells from PBMCs. The receptors originated from a human donor with multiple sclerosis. CDR3s include the opening cysteine and the closing phenylalanine or tryptophan. The D gene is left open where the match is weak. Where a row states a size, it is once, few, many or the class of an expanded clone; other rows omit it.

J: TRBJ2-7
length: 16
V: TRBV11-1
size: .
D: TRBD1
CDR3: CASSKAGDRRSYEQYF
DNA: TGTGCCAGCAGTAAGGCAGGGGACAGACGATCCTACGAGCAGTACTTC

J: TRBJ2-7
length: 16
V: TRBV7-8
size: .
D: .
CDR3: CASSLGPGRQGYEQYF
DNA: TGTGCCAGCAGCTTAGGACCGGGACGCCAAGGGTACGAGCAGTACTTC

J: TRBJ1-1
length: 14
V: TRBV29-1
size: .
D: .
CDR3: CSVLTGSGNTEAFF
DNA: TGCAGCGTATTAACAGGGTCCGGGAACACTGAAGCTTTCTTT

J: TRBJ2-2
length: 18
V: TRBV6-5
size: once
D: .
CDR3: CASSSSMGLWGNTGELFF
DNA: TGTGCCAGCAGTTCTTCAATGGGATTGTGGGGGAACACCGGGGAGCTGTTTTTT

J: TRBJ2-7
length: 12
V: TRBV30
size: .
D: TRBD1
CDR3: CACGDSYYEQYF
DNA: TGTGCCTGTGGGGACAGCTACTACGAGCAGTACTTC

J: TRBJ2-5
length: 12
V: TRBV18
size: .
D: .
CDR3: CASSPDTETQYF
DNA: TGTGCCAGCTCACCCGACACGGAGACCCAGTACTTC

J: TRBJ1-5
length: 13
V: TRBV29-1
size: .
D: TRBD1
CDR3: CSVSGTGDQPQHF
DNA: TGCAGCGTCTCCGGGACAGGCGATCAGCCCCAGCATTTT

J: TRBJ1-5
length: 13
V: TRBV7-9
size: .
D: .
CDR3: CASSLDRIGPQHF
DNA: TGTGCCAGCAGCTTAGACAGGATCGGGCCCCAGCATTTT

J: TRBJ2-7
length: 12
V: TRBV20-1
size: .
D: .
CDR3: CSASFPSYEQYF
DNA: TGCAGTGCTAGTTTTCCCTCCTACGAGCAGTACTTC

J: TRBJ2-1
length: 15
V: TRBV4-1
size: .
D: TRBD2
CDR3: CASSQIVLAGNEQFF
DNA: TGCGCCAGCAGCCAAATCGTCCTAGCGGGAAATGAGCAGTTCTTC

J: TRBJ2-7
length: 13
V: TRBV6-6
size: .
D: .
CDR3: CASSILGTSEQYF
DNA: TGTGCCAGCAGCATATTGGGGACATCCGAGCAGTACTTC

J: TRBJ1-3
length: 15
V: TRBV6-6
size: .
D: TRBD1
CDR3: CASSFWRAGGNTIYF
DNA: TGTGCCAGCAGTTTTTGGAGGGCAGGGGGCAACACCATATATTTT

J: TRBJ2-1
length: 14
V: TRBV10-3
size: .
D: .
CDR3: CAISDQRTVNEQFF
DNA: TGTGCCATCAGTGATCAACGGACAGTCAATGAGCAGTTCTTC

J: TRBJ2-7
length: 13
V: TRBV20-1
size: .
D: .
CDR3: CSASPDGSYEQYF
DNA: TGCAGTGCTAGCCCAGACGGTTCCTACGAGCAGTACTTC

J: TRBJ2-7
length: 17
V: TRBV5-1
size: .
D: TRBD1
CDR3: CASSLVGAGQGDYEQYF
DNA: TGCGCCAGCAGCTTGGTAGGGGCCGGACAGGGAGACTACGAGCAGTACTTC

J: TRBJ2-3
length: 14
V: TRBV6-5
size: .
D: .
CDR3: CASSYGSRLDTQYF
DNA: TGTGCCAGCAGTTATGGGTCGAGATTGGATACGCAGTATTTT

J: TRBJ2-7
length: 15
V: TRBV7-9
size: .
D: TRBD1
CDR3: CASSPYRDSRYEQYF
DNA: TGTGCCAGCAGCCCGTACCGGGACAGCCGTTACGAGCAGTACTTC

J: TRBJ1-5
length: 17
V: TRBV19
size: .
D: .
CDR3: CASTGEKTPYSNQPQHF
DNA: TGTGCCAGTACCGGGGAGAAAACCCCTTATAGCAATCAGCCCCAGCATTTT

J: TRBJ1-4
length: 14
V: TRBV2
size: once
D: .
CDR3: CASSESLLNEKLFF
DNA: TGTGCCAGCAGTGAGTCCCTATTAAATGAAAAACTGTTTTTT

J: TRBJ2-7
length: 11
V: TRBV10-2
size: .
D: .
CDR3: CASSVGVEQYF
DNA: TGCGCCAGCAGTGTAGGGGTAGAGCAGTACTTC

J: TRBJ1-1
length: 17
V: TRBV4-1
size: .
D: .
CDR3: CASSPLPLVAGVLGAFF
DNA: TGCGCCAGCAGCCCACTCCCCCTTGTCGCAGGGGTCCTCGGAGCTTTCTTT

J: TRBJ2-5
length: 16
V: TRBV4-2
size: .
D: TRBD2
CDR3: CASSQEASGYQETQYF
DNA: TGTGCCAGCAGCCAAGAGGCTAGCGGATACCAAGAGACCCAGTACTTC

J: TRBJ2-3
length: 15
V: TRBV20-1
size: .
D: .
CDR3: CSARPDRSFTDTQYF
DNA: TGCAGTGCTAGGCCAGACAGGTCCTTCACAGATACGCAGTATTTT

J: TRBJ2-3
length: 12
V: TRBV11-3
size: .
D: .
CDR3: CASSSQPDTQYF
DNA: TGTGCCAGCAGCTCTCAACCAGATACGCAGTATTTT

J: TRBJ2-7
length: 14
V: TRBV2
size: .
D: TRBD1
CDR3: CASTWDRASYEQYF
DNA: TGTGCCAGCACCTGGGACAGGGCCTCCTACGAGCAGTACTTC

J: TRBJ1-2
length: 13
V: TRBV20-1
size: once
D: .
CDR3: CSAPARANYGYTF
DNA: TGCAGTGCCCCGGCGCGGGCTAACTATGGCTACACCTTC

J: TRBJ2-7
length: 17
V: TRBV20-1
size: .
D: TRBD2
CDR3: CSARDNKLAGVNYEQYF
DNA: TGCAGTGCTAGAGATAACAAACTAGCGGGGGTGAACTACGAGCAGTACTTC

J: TRBJ1-5
length: 15
V: TRBV19
size: .
D: TRBD1
CDR3: CASTGQGVGNQPQHF
DNA: TGTGCCAGTACGGGACAGGGAGTAGGCAATCAGCCCCAGCATTTT